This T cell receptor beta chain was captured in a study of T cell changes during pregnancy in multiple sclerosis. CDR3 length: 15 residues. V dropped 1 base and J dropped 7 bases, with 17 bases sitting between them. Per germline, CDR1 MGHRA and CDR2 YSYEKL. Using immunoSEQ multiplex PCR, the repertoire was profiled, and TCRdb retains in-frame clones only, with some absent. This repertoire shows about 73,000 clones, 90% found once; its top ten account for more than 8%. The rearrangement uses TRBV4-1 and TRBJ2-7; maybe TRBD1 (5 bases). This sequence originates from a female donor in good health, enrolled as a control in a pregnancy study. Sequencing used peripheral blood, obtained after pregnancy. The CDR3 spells CASSQVSSREEEQYF. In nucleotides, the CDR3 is TGCGCCAGCAGCCAAGTTTCCTCCAGGGAAGAGGAGCAGTACTTC.